A selection of T cell receptor beta chains follows, all from one sample in a study of blood T cells in healthy people across ages. TCRdb ran MiXCR on the 5' RACE reads and lists one entry per CDR3 protein. The sample has about 600,000 distinct CDR3 sequences; around 50% are singletons. Source material: blood. These receptors all stem from a man of 80 years or more in good health. Each CDR3 is given without its conserved first and last residue.

J gene: TRBJ2-2
CDR3 length: 12
V gene: TRBV4-3
CDR3 protein: ASSQDNGAGELF

J gene: TRBJ2-5
CDR3 length: 10
V gene: TRBV6-6
CDR3 protein: ASSTGSETQY

J gene: TRBJ2-3
CDR3 length: 14
V gene: TRBV7-6
CDR3 protein: ASSLGGSGPGDTQY

J gene: TRBJ2-6
CDR3 length: 16
V gene: TRBV6-2/TRBV6-3
CDR3 protein: ASSRRQERGSGANVLT

J gene: TRBJ2-3
CDR3 length: 14
V gene: TRBV4-3
CDR3 protein: ASSLETSGVADTQY

J gene: TRBJ2-1
CDR3 length: 15
V gene: TRBV20-1
CDR3 protein: SASPPSVRGRSNEQF

J gene: .
CDR3 length: 11
V gene: TRBV5-1
CDR3 protein: ASTSGSSDEQY

J gene: TRBJ1-2
CDR3 length: 13
V gene: TRBV7-8
CDR3 protein: ANSLRAGQDYGYT

J gene: TRBJ1-2
CDR3 length: 12
V gene: TRBV2
CDR3 protein: AGSVRGDNYGYT

J gene: TRBJ2-2
CDR3 length: 10
V gene: TRBV24-1
CDR3 protein: ATSDWTGELF

J gene: TRBJ2-4
CDR3 length: 12
V gene: TRBV20-1
CDR3 protein: SARPDGRGNIQY

J gene: TRBJ2-1
CDR3 length: 14
V gene: TRBV7-9
CDR3 protein: ASSPRGLAGGNEQF

J gene: TRBJ2-1
CDR3 length: 13
V gene: TRBV6-6
CDR3 protein: ASSRPGQGFDEQF

J gene: TRBJ1-2
CDR3 length: 11
V gene: TRBV6-5
CDR3 protein: ASRPDTHYGYT

J gene: TRBJ2-7
CDR3 length: 12
V gene: TRBV7-2
CDR3 protein: ASSFGGLDYEQY

J gene: TRBJ2-1
CDR3 length: 12
V gene: TRBV20-1
CDR3 protein: SARDRATYNEQF

J gene: TRBJ1-1
CDR3 length: 12
V gene: TRBV11-1
CDR3 protein: ASTEVQGDTEAF